This record looks at one T cell receptor (beta chain) sequence and its context. Its antigen is still unknown. J was trimmed by 0 bases and V by 5 bases; bases with no gene match: 7. Germline CDR1 is LNHDA and CDR2 is SQIVND (reference sequence). This CDR3 is built from 16 residues. This specimen comes from a study of vaccination effects on CD4 cells after COVID-19. Data came from immunoSEQ multiplex PCR; TCRdb stores just in-frame clones and leaves some out. The sample has approximately 61,000 clones, about 80% seen once. Using viral peptide pools, the ViraFEST assay grew out antigen-specific CD4+ T cells prior to sequencing. The culture ran for roughly 10 days before CD4+ T cells were isolated. Participants were vaccinated with two doses of either the BNT162b2 or mRNA-1273 vaccine.

This clonotype was sampled from a human donor who received a COVID-19 vaccine. The sequences come from CD4+ T cells from PBMCs cultured with HCoV-229E spike peptides, collected after COVID-19 vaccination. The chain carries TRBV19 and TRBJ2-1; 7 nucleotides line up with TRBD1. The CDR3 reads CASSLLRDSSYNEQFF. The CDR3 DNA reads as TGTGCCAGTAGTTTACTCCGGGACAGCTCCTACAATGAGCAGTTCTTC.